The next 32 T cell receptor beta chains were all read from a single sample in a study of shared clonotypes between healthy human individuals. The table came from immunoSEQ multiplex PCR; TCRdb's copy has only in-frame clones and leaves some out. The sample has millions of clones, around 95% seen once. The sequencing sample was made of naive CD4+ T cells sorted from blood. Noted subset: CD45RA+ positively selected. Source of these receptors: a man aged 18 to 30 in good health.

In DNA, the CDR3 is TGTGCCAGCGGGGGGACACAGTCTTCCTACGAGCAGTACTTC. Translating gives CASGGTQSSYEQYF. The chain employs TRBV6-5 and TRBJ2-7; D is perhaps TRBD1 or TRBD2 (6 bases each). CDR1 and CDR2 (germline): MNHEY, SVGAGI. The CDR3 runs 14 residues. Trimming shortened V by 8 bases and J by 1 base, and 15 bases separated the two germline ends.

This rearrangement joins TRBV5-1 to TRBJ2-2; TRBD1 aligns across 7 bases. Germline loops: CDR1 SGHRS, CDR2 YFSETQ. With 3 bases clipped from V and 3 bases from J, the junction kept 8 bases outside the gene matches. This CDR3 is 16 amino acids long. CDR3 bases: TGCGCCAGCAGCTCCGGACAGGAAGGTTACACCGGGGAGCTGTTTTTT. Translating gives CASSSGQEGYTGELFF.

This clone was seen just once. CDR3 sequence: CASISREEGTEAFF. DNA for the CDR3: TGTGCCAGCATTAGCCGGGAAGAGGGGACTGAAGCTTTCTTT. The chain couples TRBV2 to TRBJ1-1, with D perhaps matching TRBD1 (5 bases). The CDR3 covers 14 residues. CDR1 is SNHLY and CDR2 is FYNNEI in the germline V gene. V lost 7 bases to trimming and J lost 5 bases, with 17 bases between them.

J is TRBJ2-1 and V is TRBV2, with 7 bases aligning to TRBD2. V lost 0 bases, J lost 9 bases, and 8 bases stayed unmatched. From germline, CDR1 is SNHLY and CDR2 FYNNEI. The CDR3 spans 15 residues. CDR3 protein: CASSEAGLVGGEQFF. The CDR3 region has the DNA TGTGCCAGCAGTGAAGCTGGACTAGTCGGTGGTGAGCAGTTCTTC. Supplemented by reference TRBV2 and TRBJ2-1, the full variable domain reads EPEVTQTPSHQVTQMGQEVILRCVPISNHLYFYWYRQILGQKVEFLVSFYNNEISEKSEIFDDQFSVERPDGSNFTLKIRSTKLEDSAMYFCASSEAGLVGGEQFFGPGTRLTVL.

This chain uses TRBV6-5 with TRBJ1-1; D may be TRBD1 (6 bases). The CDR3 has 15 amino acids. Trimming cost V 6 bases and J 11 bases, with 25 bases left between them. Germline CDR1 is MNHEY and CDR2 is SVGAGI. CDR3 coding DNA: TGTGCCAGCAGCTCCCTGGGGAGGGGGGGCAGCTTTGCTTTCTTT. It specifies CASSSLGRGGSFAFF.

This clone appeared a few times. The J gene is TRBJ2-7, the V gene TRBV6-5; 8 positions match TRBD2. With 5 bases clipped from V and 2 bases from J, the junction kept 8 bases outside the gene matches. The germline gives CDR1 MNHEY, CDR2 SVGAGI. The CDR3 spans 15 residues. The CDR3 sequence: CASSRATSATYEQYF. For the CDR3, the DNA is TGTGCCAGCAGTCGGGCGACTAGCGCTACCTACGAGCAGTACTTC.

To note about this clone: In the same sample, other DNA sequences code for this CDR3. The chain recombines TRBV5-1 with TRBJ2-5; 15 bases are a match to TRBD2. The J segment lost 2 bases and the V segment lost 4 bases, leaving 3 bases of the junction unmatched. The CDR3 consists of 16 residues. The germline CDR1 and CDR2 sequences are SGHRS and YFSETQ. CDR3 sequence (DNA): TGCGCCAGCAGCGGGGGACTAGCGGGAGGTCAAGAGACCCAGTACTTC. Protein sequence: CASSGGLAGGQETQYF. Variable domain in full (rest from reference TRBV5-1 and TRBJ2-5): KAGVTQTPRYLIKTRGQQVTLSCSPISGHRSVSWYQQTPGQGLQFLFEYFSETQRNKGNFPGRFSGRQFSNSRSEMNVSTLELGDSALYLCASSGGLAGGQETQYFGPGTRLLVL.

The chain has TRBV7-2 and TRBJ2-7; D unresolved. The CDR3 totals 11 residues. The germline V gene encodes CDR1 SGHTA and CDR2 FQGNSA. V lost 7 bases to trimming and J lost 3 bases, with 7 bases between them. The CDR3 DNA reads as TGTGCCAGCACCGACCTCTACGAGCAGTACTTC. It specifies CASTDLYEQYF.

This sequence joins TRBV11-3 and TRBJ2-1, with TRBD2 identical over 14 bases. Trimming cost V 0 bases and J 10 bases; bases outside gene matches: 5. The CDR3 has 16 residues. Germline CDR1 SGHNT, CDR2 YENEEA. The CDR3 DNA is TGTGCCAGCAGCTTAGATGGGGGACTAGCGGGAGCAGAGCAGTTCTTC. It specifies CASSLDGGLAGAEQFF.

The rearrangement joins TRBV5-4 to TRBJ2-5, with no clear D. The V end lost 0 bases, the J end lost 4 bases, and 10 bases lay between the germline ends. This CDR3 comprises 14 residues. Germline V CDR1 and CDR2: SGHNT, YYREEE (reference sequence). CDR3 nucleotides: TGTGCCAGCAGCTTGGGGGCAGCCAGAGAGACCCAGTACTTC. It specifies CASSLGAARETQYF.

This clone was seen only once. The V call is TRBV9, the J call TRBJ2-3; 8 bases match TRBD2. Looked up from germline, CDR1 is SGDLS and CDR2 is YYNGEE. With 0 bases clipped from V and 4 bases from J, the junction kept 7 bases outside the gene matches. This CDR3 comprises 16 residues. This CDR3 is CASSVGALAGSDTQYF. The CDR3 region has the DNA TGTGCCAGCAGCGTAGGAGCCCTAGCGGGTTCAGATACGCAGTATTTT.

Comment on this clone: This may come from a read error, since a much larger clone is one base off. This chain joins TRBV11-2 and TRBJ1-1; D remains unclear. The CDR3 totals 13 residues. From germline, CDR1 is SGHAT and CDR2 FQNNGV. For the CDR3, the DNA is TGTGCCAGCGGCTTAGACCTGAACACTGAAGCTTTCTTT. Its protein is CASGLDLNTEAFF.

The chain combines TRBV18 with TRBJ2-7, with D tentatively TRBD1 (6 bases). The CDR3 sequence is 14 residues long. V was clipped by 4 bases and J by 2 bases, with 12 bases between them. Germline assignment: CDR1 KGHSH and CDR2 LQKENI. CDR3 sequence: CASSRGHQTYEQYF. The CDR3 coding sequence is TGTGCCAGCTCACGGGGACATCAGACCTACGAGCAGTACTTC.

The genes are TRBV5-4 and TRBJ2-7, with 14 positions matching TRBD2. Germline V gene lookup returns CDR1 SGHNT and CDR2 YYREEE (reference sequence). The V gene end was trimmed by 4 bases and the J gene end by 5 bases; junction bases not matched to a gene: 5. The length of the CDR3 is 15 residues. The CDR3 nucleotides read TGTGCCAGCAGCGGGACTAGCGGGAGTTACAACGAGCAGTACTTC. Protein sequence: CASSGTSGSYNEQYF.

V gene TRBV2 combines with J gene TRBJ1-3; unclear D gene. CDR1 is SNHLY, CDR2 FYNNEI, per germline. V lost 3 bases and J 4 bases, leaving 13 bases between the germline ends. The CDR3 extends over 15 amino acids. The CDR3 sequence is CASSETLEFGNTIYF. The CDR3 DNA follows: TGTGCCAGCAGTGAGACATTGGAATTCGGAAACACCATATATTTT.

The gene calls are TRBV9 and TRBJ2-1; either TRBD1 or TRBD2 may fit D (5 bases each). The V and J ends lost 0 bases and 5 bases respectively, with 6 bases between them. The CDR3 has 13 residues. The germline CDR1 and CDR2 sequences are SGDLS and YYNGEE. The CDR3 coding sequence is TGTGCCAGCAGCGTAGCGGGGCACAATGAGCAGTTCTTC. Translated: CASSVAGHNEQFF.

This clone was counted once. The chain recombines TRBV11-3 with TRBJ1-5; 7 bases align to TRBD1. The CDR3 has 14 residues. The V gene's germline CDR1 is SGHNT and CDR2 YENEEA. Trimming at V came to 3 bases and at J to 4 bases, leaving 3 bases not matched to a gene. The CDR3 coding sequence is TGTGCCAGCAGCTTGCCAGGGGGGAATCAGCCCCAGCATTTT. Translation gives CASSLPGGNQPQHF.

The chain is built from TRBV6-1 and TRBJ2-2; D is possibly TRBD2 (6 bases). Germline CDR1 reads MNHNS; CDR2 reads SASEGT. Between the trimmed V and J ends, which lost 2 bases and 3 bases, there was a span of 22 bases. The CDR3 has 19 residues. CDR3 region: CASSELITRRTTHTGELFF. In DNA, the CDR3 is TGTGCCAGCAGTGAACTTATTACGCGTCGGACTACCCACACCGGGGAGCTGTTTTTT.

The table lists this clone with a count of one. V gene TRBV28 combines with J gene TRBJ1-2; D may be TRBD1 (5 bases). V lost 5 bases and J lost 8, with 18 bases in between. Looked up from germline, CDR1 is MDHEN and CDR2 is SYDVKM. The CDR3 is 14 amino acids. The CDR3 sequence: CASSPPWGGEGYTF. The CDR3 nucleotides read TGTGCCAGCAGTCCACCCTGGGGGGGAGAGGGCTACACCTTC.

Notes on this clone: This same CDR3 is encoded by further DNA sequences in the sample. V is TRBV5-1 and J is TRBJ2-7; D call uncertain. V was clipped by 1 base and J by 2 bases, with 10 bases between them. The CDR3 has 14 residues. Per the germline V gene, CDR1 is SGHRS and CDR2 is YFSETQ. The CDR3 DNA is TGCGCCAGCAGCTTGTCCTCTGGGCCCTACGAGCAGTACTTC. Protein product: CASSLSSGPYEQYF.

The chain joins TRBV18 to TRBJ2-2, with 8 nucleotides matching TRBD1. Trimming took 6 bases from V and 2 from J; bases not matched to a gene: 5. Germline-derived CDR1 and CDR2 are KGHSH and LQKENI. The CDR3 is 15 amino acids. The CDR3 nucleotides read TGTGCCAGCTCCCAGGGACAGGTTAACACCGGGGAGCTGTTTTTT. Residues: CASSQGQVNTGELFF.

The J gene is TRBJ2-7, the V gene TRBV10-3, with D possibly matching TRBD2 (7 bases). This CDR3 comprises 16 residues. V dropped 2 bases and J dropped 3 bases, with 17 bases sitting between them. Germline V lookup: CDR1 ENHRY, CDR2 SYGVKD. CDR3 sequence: CAISERIAGAVYEQYF. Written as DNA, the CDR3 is TGTGCCATCAGTGAGCGGATCGCGGGGGCTGTCTACGAGCAGTACTTC.

This CDR3 reads CASNPSGGAYGYTF. CDR3 nucleotides: TGCGCCAGCAACCCCTCGGGGGGCGCATATGGCTACACCTTC. V gene TRBV5-1 combines with J gene TRBJ1-2; maybe TRBD1 (6 bases). V dropped 6 bases and J dropped 5 bases, with 17 bases sitting between them. The germline V gene has CDR1 SGHRS and CDR2 YFSETQ. CDR3 length: 14 amino acids.

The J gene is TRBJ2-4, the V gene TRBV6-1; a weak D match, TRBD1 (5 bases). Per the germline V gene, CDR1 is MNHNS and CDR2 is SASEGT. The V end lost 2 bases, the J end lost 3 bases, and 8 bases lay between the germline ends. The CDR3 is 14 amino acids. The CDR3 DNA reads TGTGCCAGCAGTGAACAGGGCCGCAAAAACATTCAGTACTTC. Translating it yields CASSEQGRKNIQYF.

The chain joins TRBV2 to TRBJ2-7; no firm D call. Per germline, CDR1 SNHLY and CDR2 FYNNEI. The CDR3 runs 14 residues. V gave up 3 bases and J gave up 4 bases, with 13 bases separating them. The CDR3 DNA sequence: TGTGCCAGCAGTGACAGTGGTTTTGCGTACGAGCAGTACTTC. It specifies CASSDSGFAYEQYF. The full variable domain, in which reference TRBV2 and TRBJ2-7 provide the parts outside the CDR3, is EPEVTQTPSHQVTQMGQEVILRCVPISNHLYFYWYRQILGQKVEFLVSFYNNEISEKSEIFDDQFSVERPDGSNFTLKIRSTKLEDSAMYFCASSDSGFAYEQYFGPGTRLTVT.

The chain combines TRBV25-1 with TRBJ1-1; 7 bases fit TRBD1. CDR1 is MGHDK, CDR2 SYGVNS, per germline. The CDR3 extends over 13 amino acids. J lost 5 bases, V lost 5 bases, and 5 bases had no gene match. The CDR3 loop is CASSNTGETEAFF. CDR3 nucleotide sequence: TGTGCCAGCAGTAATACAGGGGAGACTGAAGCTTTCTTT.

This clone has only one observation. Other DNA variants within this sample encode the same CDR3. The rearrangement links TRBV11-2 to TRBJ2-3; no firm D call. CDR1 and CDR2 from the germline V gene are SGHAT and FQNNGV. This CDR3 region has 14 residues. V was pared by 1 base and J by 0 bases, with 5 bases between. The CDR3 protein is CASSLARSTDTQYF. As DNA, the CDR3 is TGTGCCAGCAGCTTAGCCCGAAGCACAGATACGCAGTATTTT.

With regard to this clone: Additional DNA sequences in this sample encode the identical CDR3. The CDR3 is CASSLSGGTGELFF. The CDR3 coding sequence is TGTGCCAGCAGCTTGTCAGGGGGTACCGGGGAGCTGTTTTTT. V and J are TRBV11-3 and TRBJ2-2; 7 bases are a match to TRBD1. V gave up 3 bases and J gave up 5 bases; unmatched junction bases: 3. This CDR3 is built from 14 residues. Germline values: CDR1 SGHNT, CDR2 YENEEA. Supplemented by reference TRBV11-3 and TRBJ2-2, the full variable domain reads EAGVVQSPRYKIIEKKQPVAFWCNPISGHNTLYWYLQNLGQGPELLIRYENEEAVDDSQLPKDRFSAERLKGVDSTLKIQPAELGDSAVYLCASSLSGGTGELFFGEGSRLTVL.

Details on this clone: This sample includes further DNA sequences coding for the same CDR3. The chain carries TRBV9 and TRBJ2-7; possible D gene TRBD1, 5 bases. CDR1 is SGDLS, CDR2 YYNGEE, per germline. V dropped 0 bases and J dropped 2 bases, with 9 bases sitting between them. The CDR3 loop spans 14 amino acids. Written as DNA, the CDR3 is TGTGCCAGCAGCGTAGGGGGCAGTCCCTACGAGCAGTACTTC. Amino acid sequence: CASSVGGSPYEQYF.

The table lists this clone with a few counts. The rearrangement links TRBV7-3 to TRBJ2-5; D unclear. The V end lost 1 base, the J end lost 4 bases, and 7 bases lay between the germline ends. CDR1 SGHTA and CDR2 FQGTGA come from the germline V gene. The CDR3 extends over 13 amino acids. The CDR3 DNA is TGTGCCAGCAGCTTAAACCCTCCAGAGACCCAGTACTTC. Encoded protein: CASSLNPPETQYF.

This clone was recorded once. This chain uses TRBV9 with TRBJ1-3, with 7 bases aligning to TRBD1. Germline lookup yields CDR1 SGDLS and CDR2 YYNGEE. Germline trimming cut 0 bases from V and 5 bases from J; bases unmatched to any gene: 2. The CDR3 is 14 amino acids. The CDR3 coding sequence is TGTGCCAGCAGCGTAGACAGGGGAAGAAACACCATATATTTT. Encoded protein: CASSVDRGRNTIYF. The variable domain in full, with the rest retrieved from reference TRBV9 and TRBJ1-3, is DSGVTQTPKHLITATGQRVTLRCSPRSGDLSVYWYQQSLDQGLQFLIQYYNGEERAKGNILERFSAQQFPDLHSELNLSSLELGDSALYFCASSVDRGRNTIYFGEGSWLTVV.

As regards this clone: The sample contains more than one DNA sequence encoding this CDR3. DNA for the CDR3: TGTGCCAGTTCCGGTGGTAGCAATCAGCCCCAGCATTTT. It translates to CASSGGSNQPQHF. The chain has TRBV28 and TRBJ1-5; D remains unclear. CDR1 is MDHEN, CDR2 SYDVKM, per germline. V gave up 9 bases and J gave up 0 bases, with 9 bases separating them. The CDR3 has 13 amino acids.